Included here is one T cell receptor (beta chain) sequence, with context. Its cognate antigen is unknown. This CDR3 region has 16 residues. V lost 0 bases and J 1 base, leaving 9 bases between the germline ends. In germline, CDR1 is MGHRA, CDR2 YSYEKL. Here immunoSEQ multiplex PCR was the method, and the copy in TCRdb shows in-frame clones only, minus some. The sample has 2 million to 3 million clones, 80% to 95% seen once. The data were taken from a study of shared clonotypes between healthy human individuals. Whole-study results and caveats: It was expected that sequencing depth would affect clonotype sharing among donors.

The chain employs TRBV4-1 and TRBJ1-4, with D hard to call. The TCR originated in a young man in good health. Some clones in this sample may be carry-over from other donors' samples. The sequenced sample was naive CD4+ T cells from PBMCs. Subset noted: CD45RA+ positively selected. CDR3 loop: CASSQDRGLTNEKLFF. The CDR3 coding sequence is TGCGCCAGCAGCCAAGACCGGGGATTAACTAATGAAAAACTGTTTTTT.